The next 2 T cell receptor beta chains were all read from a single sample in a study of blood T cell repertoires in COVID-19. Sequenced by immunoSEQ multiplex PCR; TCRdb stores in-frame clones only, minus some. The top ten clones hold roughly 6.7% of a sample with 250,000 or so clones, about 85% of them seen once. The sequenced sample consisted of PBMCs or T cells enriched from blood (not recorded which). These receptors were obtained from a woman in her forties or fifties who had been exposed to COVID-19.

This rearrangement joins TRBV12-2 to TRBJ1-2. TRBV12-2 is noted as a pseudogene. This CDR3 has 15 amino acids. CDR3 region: CASRLDTGTSEGYTF. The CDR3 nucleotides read TGTGCAAGTCGCTTAGACACGGGAACTTCGGAGGGCTACACCTTC.

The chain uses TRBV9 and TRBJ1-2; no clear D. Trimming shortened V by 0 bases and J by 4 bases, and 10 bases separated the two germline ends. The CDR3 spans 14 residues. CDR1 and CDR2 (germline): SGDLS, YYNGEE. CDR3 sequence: CASSVGSETYGYTF. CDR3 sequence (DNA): TGTGCCAGCAGCGTAGGTTCGGAGACCTATGGCTACACCTTC.